Sequencing of this T cell receptor (beta chain) was carried out in a study of T-cell memory formation after mild COVID-19. TCRdb fed the 5' RACE reads into MiXCR, producing one record per CDR3 protein. The sample includes approximately 200,000 distinct CDR3 sequences, roughly 17% of them seen just once. J gave up 5 bases and V 4 bases, and 13 bases lay outside the gene matches. CDR1 SGHRS and CDR2 YFSETQ come from the germline V gene. This CDR3 comprises 16 residues. The source of this sequence is an adult woman who had mild COVID-19 (a few samples of this study predate the infection). Cell type and time point are not known. The chain links TRBV5-1 to TRBJ2-7; 9 nucleotides match TRBD1. Material for sequencing was PBMCs or a T cell subset sorted from them (not recorded which). CDR3 bases: TGCGCCAGCAGCCTCCGTCCCGGGACAGGGTCGGACGAGCAGTACTTC. The encoded protein is CASSLRPGTGSDEQYF. The full variable domain, with the rest looked up from reference TRBV5-1 and TRBJ2-7, is KAGVTQTPRYLIKTRGQQVTLSCSPISGHRSVSWYQQTPGQGLQFLFEYFSETQRNKGNFPGRFSGRQFSNSRSEMNVSTLELGDSALYLCASSLRPGTGSDEQYFGPGTRLTVT.